This entry describes one T cell receptor beta chain. What it binds is unknown. The data stem from a study of T cell responses to AZD1222 COVID-19 vaccine. Overall study results and limits: Females made up more of the donors, who were largely white British, and clonal diversity may have come out too low. Recipients of two AZD1222 doses showed rising Spike-specific TCR breadth and depth. None of the repertoires were sampled until the peak T cell response had passed.

Looked up from germline, CDR1 is SGHRS and CDR2 is YFSETQ. This CDR3 contains 14 residues. Trimming removed 0 bases from V and 1 base from J, with 7 bases in between. Sequencing was performed with immunoSEQ multiplex PCR; in TCRdb, only in-frame clones are kept and a portion is missing. The table has roughly 180,000 clones, roughly nine tenths seen once. The chain employs TRBV5-1 and TRBJ1-1; no reliable D call. The origin of this receptor is an adult in good health. The source was peripheral blood, collected on day 0 of AZD1222 vaccination. The chain's CDR3 is CASSLGPGNTEAFF. The CDR3 DNA follows: TGCGCCAGCAGCTTGGGACCCGGGAACACTGAAGCTTTCTTT.